One and the same sample provided the 20 T cell receptor beta chains below, sequenced in a study of blood T cells in healthy people across ages. A second PCR, run for roughly 7 to 11 cycles, used a sample-barcoded 5' primer plus a J-beta primer mix. TCRdb reanalysed the 5' RACE reads using MiXCR and keeps one entry per CDR3 protein. Here the sample spans 600,000 to 850,000 distinct CDR3 sequences, roughly 44% being singletons. The specimen was blood. These receptors originate from a woman between 55 and 75 years old in good health.

This clonotype came up a few times. V is TRBV20-1 and J is TRBJ1-5; no clear D gene. Germline V CDR1 and CDR2: DFQATT, SNEGSKA (reference sequence). The ends were cut back, 0 bases at V and 0 bases at J, with 24 bases in the middle. The CDR3 spans 20 residues. The CDR3 DNA follows: TGCAGTGCTAGAGATTGGTCGATTGTGGGGAATCGGAATAGCAATCAGCCCCAGCATTTT. This codes for CSARDWSIVGNRNSNQPQHF.

The chain links TRBV9 to TRBJ1-1, with a possible D match to TRBD1 (5 bases). Germline V gene data show CDR1 as SGDLS and CDR2 as YYNGEE. V was shortened by 4 bases and J by 2 bases, with 12 bases between the two germline ends. CDR3 length: 14 amino acids. This CDR3 reads CASSQSGLNTEAFF. In DNA form, the CDR3 reads TGTGCCAGCAGCCAATCGGGACTTAACACTGAAGCTTTCTTT.

This chain uses TRBV20-1 with TRBJ1-2; 9 bases map to TRBD1. The CDR3 covers 14 residues. Germline CDR1 reads DFQATT; CDR2 reads SNEGSKA (reference sequence). Trimming cost V 5 bases and J 5 bases; bases outside gene matches: 9. The CDR3: CSARRDRDVYGYTF. As DNA, the CDR3 is TGCAGTGCTCGCCGGGACAGGGACGTTTATGGCTACACCTTC.

This clonotype was found many times. The chain is built from TRBV5-4 and TRBJ2-1, with D tentatively TRBD1 (6 bases). There are 13 residues in the CDR3. Germline V gives CDR1 SGHNT, CDR2 YYREEE (reference sequence). V gave up 2 bases and J gave up 7 bases, with 10 bases separating them. The CDR3 sequence is CASSLRGGNEQFF. The CDR3 DNA is TGTGCCAGCAGCTTACGAGGGGGTAATGAGCAGTTCTTC.

This clonotype occurred a few times. The chain is built from TRBV3-1 and TRBJ2-1; 8 bases align to TRBD2. In germline, CDR1 is LGHDT, CDR2 YNNKEL (reference sequence). The V gene end was trimmed by 4 bases and the J gene end by 5 bases; junction bases not matched to a gene: 7. The CDR3 consists of 15 residues. CDR3 protein: CASSPPRAGDNEQFF. The CDR3 DNA reads as TGTGCCAGCAGCCCCCCGCGAGCGGGGGACAATGAGCAGTTCTTC.

This clonotype was counted many times. The chain is built from TRBV9 and TRBJ2-1; 12 positions match TRBD2. The germline V gene encodes CDR1 SGDLS and CDR2 YYNGEE. The V segment lost 4 bases and the J segment 10 bases; nucleotides outside the gene matches: 9. This CDR3 is built from 15 residues. The CDR3 region is CASSLRLAGDREQFF. The DNA of the CDR3 is TGTGCCAGCAGCCTGAGACTAGCGGGAGATCGGGAGCAGTTCTTC.

This clonotype has just a few counts. The J gene is TRBJ2-3, the V gene TRBV25-1, with 12 bases lining up with TRBD2. This CDR3 comprises 19 residues. V shed 2 bases and J 2 bases; nucleotides not matched to a gene: 11. Per germline, CDR1 MGHDK and CDR2 SYGVNS. CDR3 protein: CASSEPSSGRARITDTQYF. The CDR3 region has the DNA TGTGCCAGCAGTGAACCCTCTAGCGGGAGGGCCCGTATCACAGATACGCAGTATTTT. Complete variable domain (other parts from reference TRBV25-1 and TRBJ2-3): EADIYQTPRYLVIGTGKKITLECSQTMGHDKMYWYQQDPGMELHLIHYSYGVNSTEKGDLSSESTVSRIRTEHFPLTLESARPSHTSQYLCASSEPSSGRARITDTQYFGPGTRLTVL.

This clonotype was counted a few times. The chain links TRBV5-1 to TRBJ2-2; 10 bases agree with TRBD2. V dropped 1 base and J dropped 5; count of bases not matched to a gene: 8. The CDR3 covers 17 residues. Germline CDR1 reads SGHRS; CDR2 reads YFSETQ. CDR3 loop: CASSLRASGSLTGELFF. CDR3 DNA sequence: TGCGCCAGCAGCTTGAGGGCTAGCGGGAGCCTTACCGGGGAGCTGTTTTTT.

The rearrangement links TRBV20-1 to TRBJ1-1, with D hard to call. The CDR3 extends over 15 amino acids. Between the trimmed V and J ends, which lost 1 base and 4 bases, there was a span of 16 bases. The germline gives CDR1 DFQATT, CDR2 SNEGSKA (reference sequence). CDR3 nucleotides: TGCAGTGCTAGAGGGCTAGGACTGGGTCTCACTGAAGCTTTCTTT. It is translated as CSARGLGLGLTEAFF.

Note on this clonotype: It may be a read error: a sequence one base away is much more abundant. The chain uses TRBV28 and TRBJ2-1; D is perhaps TRBD1 or TRBD2 (5 bases each). The CDR3 consists of 17 residues. Germline values: CDR1 MDHEN, CDR2 SYDVKM. V lost 2 bases to trimming and J lost 8 bases, with 22 bases between them. Written as DNA, the CDR3 is TGTGCCAGCAGTTTAGCCTTATGGGGACGAGGGTTGGATGAGCAGTTCTTC. Translation gives CASSLALWGRGLDEQFF.

V is TRBV7-9 and J is TRBJ2-3, with 10 positions matching TRBD2. V dropped 2 bases and J dropped 5; count of bases not matched to a gene: 13. Germline CDR1 is SEHNR and CDR2 is FQNEAQ (reference sequence). The CDR3 is 18 amino acids. CDR3 in amino acids: CASSLFLGVAGGVDTQYF. In DNA form, the CDR3 reads TGTGCCAGCAGCTTATTCCTCGGTGTAGCGGGAGGTGTAGATACGCAGTATTTT.

V usage is TRBV2 and J usage is TRBJ1-1; 7 positions agree with TRBD1. This CDR3 is built from 13 residues. The V segment lost 5 bases and the J segment 5 bases; nucleotides outside the gene matches: 5. Germline CDR1 is SNHLY and CDR2 is FYNNEI. The CDR3 spells CASSPGQLTEAFF. The CDR3 coding sequence is TGTGCCAGCAGTCCGGGACAGCTTACTGAAGCTTTCTTT.

The rearrangement uses TRBV6-5 and TRBJ1-5; a weak D match, TRBD1 (5 bases). V gave up 6 bases and J gave up 5 bases, with 17 bases separating them. The CDR3 extends over 15 amino acids. Per the germline V gene, CDR1 is MNHEY and CDR2 is SVGAGI. This CDR3 reads CASRLQAAPDQPQHF. CDR3 coding DNA: TGTGCCAGCAGGTTACAGGCTGCACCGGATCAGCCCCAGCATTTT.

About this clonotype itself: The junction departs from germline at one end; a sequencing error may be responsible. The rearrangement uses TRBV28 and TRBJ2-4; weak D call: TRBD2 (6 bases). Germline-derived CDR1 and CDR2 are MDHEN and SYDVKM. This CDR3 spans 16 amino acids. In DNA, the CDR3 is TGTGTCAGCAGTTTAGAGGCGGGACTAGCCAAAAACATTCAGTACTTC. Its translation: CVSSLEAGLAKNIQYF. The full variable domain, its missing parts supplied by reference TRBV28 and TRBJ2-4, is DVKVTQSSRYLVKRTGEKVFLECVQDMDHENMFWYRQDPGLGLRLIYFSYDVKMKEKGDIPEGYSVSREKKERFSLILESASTNQTSMYLCVSSLEAGLAKNIQYFGAGTRLSVL.

The chain is built from TRBV27 and TRBJ2-6; D call uncertain. The V end lost 3 bases, the J end lost 4 bases, and 7 bases lay between the germline ends. Per the germline V gene, CDR1 is MNHEY and CDR2 is SMNVEV (reference sequence). The CDR3 has 14 residues. The CDR3 coding sequence is TGTGCCAGCAGTTTTAGGGCCGGGGCCAACGTCCTGACTTTC. Its protein product is CASSFRAGANVLTF.

The V and J genes are TRBV20-1 and TRBJ1-5; 9 nucleotides line up with TRBD1. The V gene end was trimmed by 5 bases and the J gene end by 5 bases; junction bases not matched to a gene: 13. Germline loops: CDR1 DFQATT, CDR2 SNEGSKA (reference sequence). The CDR3 runs to 16 residues. The CDR3 protein is CSAPPSGQGDDQPQHF. CDR3 bases: TGCAGTGCTCCACCCTCGGGACAGGGAGACGATCAGCCCCAGCATTTT.

The J gene is TRBJ2-4, the V gene TRBV6-6; 9 nucleotides agree with TRBD1. CDR3 length: 13 residues. Germline assignment: CDR1 MNHNY and CDR2 SVGAGI (reference sequence). Unmatched junction bases numbered 10, after V lost 6 bases and J lost 13 bases. The DNA for the CDR3 is TGTGCCAGCAGCCCGGGACAGGGAAGAGAGCAGTACTTC. Translation: CASSPGQGREQYF.

V usage is TRBV28 and J usage is TRBJ1-5; 7 bases line up with TRBD1. CDR3 length equals 20 residues. Per germline, CDR1 MDHEN and CDR2 SYDVKM. The junction had 20 bases not matched to a gene; V was cut back by 4 bases and J by 2 bases. As DNA, the CDR3 is TGTGCCAGCAGTTCGAGCCCCACCGGGACAGCTACGTTAGGCAATCAGCCCCAGCATTTT. This encodes CASSSSPTGTATLGNQPQHF.

V usage is TRBV6-6 and J usage is TRBJ1-1, with D possibly being TRBD1 (6 bases). Per germline, CDR1 MNHNY and CDR2 SVGAGI (reference sequence). Between the trimmed V and J ends, which lost 2 bases and 11 bases, there was a span of 15 bases. The CDR3 runs to 13 residues. This chain's CDR3 is CASSYRGTSDAFF. In nucleotides, the CDR3 is TGTGCCAGCAGTTACAGGGGGACGTCAGACGCTTTCTTT.

This clonotype was detected a few times. This chain links TRBV14 with TRBJ2-3; D is unclear. V was pared by 3 bases and J by 6 bases, with 4 bases between. This CDR3 has 11 amino acids. CDR1 SGHDN and CDR2 FVKESK come from the germline V gene. The CDR3 region has the DNA TGTGCCAGCAGCCAGTGGGATACGCAGTATTTT. Translation gives CASSQWDTQYF.